These T cell receptor beta chains were read from a single sample in a study of blood T cell repertoires in COVID-19. The repertoire was sequenced with immunoSEQ multiplex PCR; TCRdb's copy has only in-frame clones and lacks some. Altogether about 160,000 clones are present, 82% being singletons, with the ten largest covering roughly a tenth. The sample taken for sequencing was peripheral blood. The source of these receptors is an elderly woman with active or convalescent COVID-19. CDR3s include the opening cysteine and the closing phenylalanine or tryptophan. Each record gives: J gene, D gene, V gene, clone size, CDR3 protein, CDR3 DNA. The D gene is left open where the match is weak. Size tells how often a clone was seen (once, few, many) or the class of an expanded clone, and some rows leave it out.

TRBJ2-1,TRBD2,TRBV19,.,CASTLTPSAGGNEQFF,TGTGCCAGTACCCTAACCCCTTCGGCGGGAGGCAATGAGCAGTTCTTC
TRBJ1-1,.,TRBV18,.,CASSQLARNTEAFF,TGTGCCAGCTCACAACTAGCCAGGAACACTGAAGCTTTCTTT
TRBJ1-3,TRBD1,TRBV18,.,CASSPRDSTGNTIYF,TGTGCCAGCTCACCTCGGGACAGTACTGGAAACACCATATATTTT
TRBJ2-7,TRBD2,TRBV6-6,.,CASSPRGLAEIRPTYEQYF,TGTGCCAGCAGTCCGAGGGGACTAGCGGAGATCCGCCCAACCTACGAGCAGTACTTC
TRBJ2-7,TRBD2,TRBV11-1,.,CASSFQSTSGPYEQYF,TGTGCCAGCAGCTTCCAATCGACTAGCGGTCCCTACGAGCAGTACTTC
TRBJ1-5,.,TRBV10-1,.,CATKTDPQPQHF,TGCGCCACCAAGACAGACCCCCAGCCCCAGCATTTT
TRBJ1-6,.,TRBV5-1,.,CASRRASTGINSPLHF,TGCGCCAGCAGACGGGCATCGACAGGAATCAATTCACCCCTCCACTTT
TRBJ2-2,.,TRBV15,few,CATSRDGGLYTGELFF,TGTGCCACCAGCAGAGACGGGGGGCTGTACACCGGGGAGCTGTTTTTT
TRBJ2-7,TRBD2,TRBV18,.,CASSPGGEPYEQYF,TGTGCCAGCTCACCTGGGGGGGAGCCCTACGAGCAGTACTTC
TRBJ2-5,TRBD2,TRBV5-1,once,CASSLGPSSLAGEVGETQYF,TGCGCCAGCAGCTTGGGGCCCTCTTCCCTAGCGGGAGAGGTTGGAGAGACCCAGTACTTC
TRBJ2-1,TRBD2,TRBV6-8,.,CASRPGLAGYNEQFF,TGTGCCAGCAGACCGGGACTAGCGGGATACAATGAGCAGTTCTTC
TRBJ1-2,TRBD1,TRBV4-2,.,CASGRILGGRDSANYGYTF,TGTGCCAGCGGGCGAATATTAGGGGGCCGGGACAGTGCAAACTATGGCTACACCTTC
TRBJ2-7,TRBD1,TRBV29-1,.,CSATGGSLEQYF,TGCAGCGCTACAGGGGGCTCGCTGGAGCAGTACTTC
TRBJ2-4,TRBD2,TRBV4-1,.,CASSQALLAGARNIQYF,TGCGCCAGCAGCCAAGCCCTACTAGCGGGCGCCCGGAACATTCAGTACTTC
TRBJ1-1,.,TRBV7-9,.,CASSLGTGHGAFF,TGTGCCAGCAGCTTAGGCACAGGGCATGGAGCTTTCTTT
TRBJ2-7,.,TRBV11-2,.,CASTPGYLNEQYF,TGTGCCAGCACCCCGGGTTACCTGAACGAGCAGTACTTC
TRBJ1-2,.,TRBV19,.,CASSPFGSERGYTF,TGTGCCAGTAGTCCCTTCGGGTCAGAAAGAGGCTACACCTTC
TRBJ2-3,.,TRBV3-1/TRBV3-2,.,CASSVHGGVADTQYF,TGTGCCAGCAGCGTTCACGGTGGAGTGGCAGATACGCAGTATTTT
TRBJ1-4,.,TRBV30,.,CAWSEGRTNEKLFF,TGTGCCTGGAGCGAGGGTAGAACTAATGAAAAACTGTTTTTT
TRBJ1-2,.,TRBV6-6,.,CASSYSTTGSTLIWQNGYTF,TGTGCCAGCAGCTACAGCACTACAGGGTCAACCCTCATTTGGCAAAATGGCTACACCTTC
TRBJ1-5,.,TRBV19,.,CASSIDARRSNQPQHF,TGTGCCAGTAGTATAGATGCGCGGAGGAGCAATCAGCCCCAGCATTTT
TRBJ2-5,TRBD1,TRBV28,.,CASRGGSETQYF,TGTGCCAGTCGAGGGGGCTCGGAGACCCAGTACTTC
TRBJ1-4,.,TRBV11-1,.,CASSLPGAFNEKLFF,TGTGCCAGCAGCCTACCGGGAGCCTTTAATGAAAAACTGTTTTTT
TRBJ1-2,TRBD1,TRBV19,.,CASQQSLGTAGYTF,TGTGCCAGTCAACAGAGTCTAGGGACAGCTGGCTACACCTTC
TRBJ2-7,.,TRBV9,.,CASSPRSQGFYEQYF,TGTGCCAGCAGCCCCCGGTCCCAGGGATTCTACGAGCAGTACTTC
TRBJ2-7,TRBD2,TRBV6-2/TRBV6-3,.,CASSYSGTSGALYEQYF,TGTGCCAGCAGTTACTCGGGGACTAGCGGGGCCCTCTACGAGCAGTACTTC
TRBJ1-2,.,TRBV19,few,CASSTFIYGYTF,TGTGCCAGTAGTACCTTTATTTATGGCTACACCTTC
TRBJ1-6,TRBD1,TRBV6-5,.,CASSRQGASSPLHF,TGTGCCAGCAGTCGACAGGGGGCGAGTTCACCCCTCCACTTT
TRBJ2-3,.,TRBV18,once,CASSLSGTDTQYF,TGTGCCAGCTCACTCAGCGGCACAGATACGCAGTATTTT
TRBJ2-1,TRBD2,TRBV7-6,once,CASSQDDRGRALRSYNEQFF,TGTGCCAGCAGCCAAGATGACCGGGGGAGGGCCCTTCGCTCCTACAATGAGCAGTTCTTC
TRBJ1-3,.,TRBV4-1,once,CASSFQSGGGSGNTIYF,TGCGCCAGCAGTTTCCAATCAGGTGGAGGCTCTGGAAACACCATATATTTT
TRBJ2-1,TRBD2,TRBV6-1,.,CASSEYGTSANNEQFF,TGTGCCAGCAGTGAATACGGGACTAGCGCCAACAATGAGCAGTTCTTC
TRBJ1-6,.,TRBV2,.,CASSGGRGGNSPLHF,TGTGCCAGCAGTGGAGGGAGGGGCGGTAATTCACCCCTCCACTTT
TRBJ1-2,.,TRBV28,once,CASIPNVPYGYTF,TGTGCCAGCATTCCTAACGTGCCCTATGGCTACACCTTC
TRBJ2-1,TRBD1,TRBV19,.,CASSVRDRVSYNEQFF,TGTGCCAGTAGTGTCCGGGACAGGGTCTCCTACAATGAGCAGTTCTTC
TRBJ2-5,.,TRBV7-2,.,CASSLDSVPVETQYF,TGTGCCAGCAGCCTTGACAGCGTCCCTGTAGAGACCCAGTACTTC
TRBJ2-5,.,TRBV10-3,few,CATTPTRGETQYF,TGTGCCACCACCCCGACTAGGGGAGAGACCCAGTACTTC
TRBJ2-7,TRBD1,TRBV6-5,.,CASTGGSYEQYF,TGTGCCAGCACAGGGGGCTCCTACGAGCAGTACTTC
TRBJ1-1,TRBD1,TRBV10-3,.,CAISARTGSATEAFF,TGTGCCATCAGTGCGCGGACAGGTTCGGCAACTGAAGCTTTCTTT
TRBJ1-1,.,TRBV3-1/TRBV3-2,.,CASSQIWGVAEAFF,TGTGCCAGCAGCCAAATATGGGGGGTGGCTGAAGCTTTCTTT
TRBJ1-1,.,TRBV11-2,.,CASSLGGTNTEAFF,TGTGCCAGCAGCTTAGGGGGCACCAACACTGAAGCTTTCTTT
TRBJ1-2,.,TRBV5-1,.,CASSFADSLYGYTF,TGCGCCAGCAGCTTCGCAGACAGCCTCTATGGCTACACCTTC
TRBJ2-7,.,TRBV9,.,CASSAGYEQYF,TGTGCCAGCAGCGCGGGATACGAGCAGTACTTC
TRBJ2-3,TRBD1,TRBV18,.,CASSERTGGRTDTQYF,TGTGCCAGCTCGGAAAGGACAGGGGGCAGGACAGATACGCAGTATTTT
TRBJ1-2,.,TRBV18,once,CASSPEEGSAGYTF,TGTGCCAGCTCCCCAGAGGAGGGCTCGGCTGGCTACACCTTC
TRBJ1-2,.,TRBV5-6,.,CASSPDRNYGYTF,TGTGCCAGCAGTCCTGACAGAAACTATGGCTACACCTTC
TRBJ2-7,.,TRBV21-1,once,CASSEWTGSYEQYF,TGTGCCAGCAGCGAATGGACAGGCTCCTACGAGCAGTACTTC
TRBJ2-1,.,TRBV5-8,.,CASSGLLATISYNEQFF,TGTGCCAGCAGCGGTCTTCTAGCGACCATCTCCTACAATGAGCAGTTCTTC
TRBJ2-1,TRBD1,TRBV5-1,.,CASSVALGQGRNEQFF,TGCGCCAGCAGCGTTGCTCTGGGACAGGGGCGTAATGAGCAGTTCTTC
TRBJ2-1,.,TRBV21-1,.,CASSSPGVQFF,TGTGCCAGCAGCAGTCCGGGAGTACAGTTCTTC
TRBJ2-7,.,TRBV7-9,.,CASSLRDSHYEQYF,TGTGCCAGCAGCTTGCGGGACAGCCACTACGAGCAGTACTTC
TRBJ2-1,TRBD2,TRBV10-3,.,CAISGTSGDSSYNEQFF,TGTGCCATCAGCGGGACTAGCGGGGATAGCTCCTACAATGAGCAGTTCTTC
TRBJ2-1,.,TRBV4-1,.,CASTRAETGNEQFF,TGCGCCAGCACCAGGGCGGAGACGGGCAATGAGCAGTTCTTC